This TCR beta chain originates from a study of control samples from healthy donors and cancer patients. V lost 6 bases and J lost 5; bases outside the gene matches: 4. This CDR3 is built from 13 residues. The count of this clone is one. The protocol was immunoSEQ multiplex PCR, while the TCRdb copy is restricted to in-frame clones and leaves out a portion. The sample consists of tens of thousands of clones, roughly nine tenths of them appearing once. The TCR comes from a woman in her fifties or sixties in good health. This chain uses TRBV12-3 or TRBV12-4 with TRBJ1-1, with 9 bases that match TRBD1. The sequenced sample consisted of blood. The CDR3 DNA sequence: TGTGCCAGCAGCCAGACAGGGGGAACTGAAGCTTTCTTT. Translating gives CASSQTGGTEAFF.